The text below deals with one T cell receptor (beta chain). Read data end 3 residues before the CDR3 end; the end is taken from the germline J gene. Libraries were prepared by immunoSEQ multiplex PCR; TCRdb keeps only in-frame clonotypes and omits some of them. The ten top clones account for 27%, within a sample of 11,000 to 15,000 clones. The data derive from a study of Tregs in tolerant kidney transplant recipients. V dropped 4 bases and J dropped 9 bases, with 12 bases sitting between them. The length of the CDR3 is 13 residues. CDR1 and CDR2 from the germline V gene are SNHLY and FYNNEI. Mixed chimerism was transient after nonmyeloablative marrow transplants from related graft donors.

This specimen consisted of CD8+ T cells from blood (PBMCs), obtained 6 months after the transplant. This receptor was identified in a human patient who received a combined kidney and bone marrow transplant. The graft donor may have given rise to some T cells. The chain combines TRBV2 with TRBJ1-4, with a possible D match to TRBD1 (5 bases). The part of the CDR3 DNA that was read is TGTGCCAGCAGTGTAGGAGGGGCTCAAAAA. Translating gives CASSVGGAQK. The entire CDR3 protein is CASSVGGAQKLFF.